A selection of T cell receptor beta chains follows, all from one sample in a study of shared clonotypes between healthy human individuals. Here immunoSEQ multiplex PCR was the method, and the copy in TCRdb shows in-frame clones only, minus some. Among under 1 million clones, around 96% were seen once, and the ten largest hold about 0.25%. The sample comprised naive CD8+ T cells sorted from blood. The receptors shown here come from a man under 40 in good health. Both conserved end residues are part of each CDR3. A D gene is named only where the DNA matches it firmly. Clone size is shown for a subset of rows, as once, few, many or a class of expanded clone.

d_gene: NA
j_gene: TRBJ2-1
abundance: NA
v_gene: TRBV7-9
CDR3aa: CASSLNPSATFYNEQFF
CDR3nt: TGTGCCAGCAGCCTAAATCCCAGCGCAACCTTTTACAATGAGCAGTTCTTC

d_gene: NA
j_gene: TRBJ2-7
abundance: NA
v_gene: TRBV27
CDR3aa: CASSLEQPYGEQYF
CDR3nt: TGTGCCAGCAGTTTAGAACAGCCATACGGAGAGCAGTACTTC

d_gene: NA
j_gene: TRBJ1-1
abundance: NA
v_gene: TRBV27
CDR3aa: CASSLVRGNTEAFF
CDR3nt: TGTGCCAGCAGTTTGGTGAGGGGGAACACTGAAGCTTTCTTT

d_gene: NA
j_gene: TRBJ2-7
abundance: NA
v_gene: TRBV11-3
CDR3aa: CASSLGAAYEQYF
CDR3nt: TGTGCCAGCAGCTTAGGGGCCGCCTACGAGCAGTACTTC

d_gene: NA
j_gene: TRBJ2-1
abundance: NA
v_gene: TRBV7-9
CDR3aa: CASSLYAGGQFF
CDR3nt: TGTGCCAGCAGCTTATACGCCGGGGGACAGTTCTTC

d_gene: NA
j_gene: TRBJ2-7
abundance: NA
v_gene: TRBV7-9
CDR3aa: CASSLIRGIAYEQYF
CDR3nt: TGTGCCAGCAGCTTAATTAGGGGGATCGCCTACGAGCAGTACTTC

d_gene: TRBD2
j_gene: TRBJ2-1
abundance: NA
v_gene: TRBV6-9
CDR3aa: CASSPRKGLASDEQFF
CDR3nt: TGTGCCAGCAGCCCTAGGAAGGGACTAGCCTCCGATGAGCAGTTCTTC

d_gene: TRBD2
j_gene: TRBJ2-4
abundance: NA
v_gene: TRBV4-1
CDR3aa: CASSQGAGEVKNIQYF
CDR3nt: TGCGCCAGCAGCCAAGGGGCGGGAGAGGTCAAAAACATTCAGTACTTC

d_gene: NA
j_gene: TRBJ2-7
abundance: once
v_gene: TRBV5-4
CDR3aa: CASSLRGLGRSSYEQYF
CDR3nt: TGTGCCAGCAGCCTGAGAGGTCTAGGGCGGAGCTCCTACGAGCAGTACTTC

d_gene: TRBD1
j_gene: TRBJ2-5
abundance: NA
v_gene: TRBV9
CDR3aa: CASSVGNRGQETQYF
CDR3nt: TGTGCCAGCAGCGTAGGGAACAGGGGGCAAGAGACCCAGTACTTC

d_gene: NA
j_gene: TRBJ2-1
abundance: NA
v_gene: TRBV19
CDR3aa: CASSIDPREAYNEQFF
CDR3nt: TGTGCCAGTAGTATAGATCCTCGGGAAGCCTACAATGAGCAGTTCTTC

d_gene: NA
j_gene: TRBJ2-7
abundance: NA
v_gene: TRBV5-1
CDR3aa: CASSLDPSMILYEQYF
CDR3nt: TGCGCCAGCAGCTTGGATCCTAGTATGATCCTCTACGAGCAGTACTTC

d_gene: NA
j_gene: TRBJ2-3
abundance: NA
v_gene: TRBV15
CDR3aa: CATSRVGLRDIGTDTQYF
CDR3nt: TGTGCCACCAGCAGAGTAGGTCTGAGGGACATAGGCACAGATACGCAGTATTTT

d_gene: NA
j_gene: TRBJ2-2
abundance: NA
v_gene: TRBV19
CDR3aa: CASTRPGELFF
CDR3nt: TGTGCCAGTACCCGTCCCGGGGAGCTGTTTTTT

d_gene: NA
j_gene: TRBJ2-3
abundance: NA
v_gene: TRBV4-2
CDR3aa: CASSQDLAGSGLDTDTQYF
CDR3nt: TGTGCCAGCAGCCAAGATCTCGCGGGGTCTGGCCTAGACACAGATACGCAGTATTTT

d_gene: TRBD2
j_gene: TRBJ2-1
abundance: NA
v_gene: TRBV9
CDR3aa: CASSVVAGGNNEQFF
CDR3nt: TGTGCCAGCAGCGTAGTAGCGGGAGGGAACAATGAGCAGTTCTTC

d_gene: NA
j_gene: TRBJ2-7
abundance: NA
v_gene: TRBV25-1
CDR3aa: CASSDREIVYEQYF
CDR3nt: TGTGCCAGCAGTGACCGGGAGATCGTATACGAGCAGTACTTC

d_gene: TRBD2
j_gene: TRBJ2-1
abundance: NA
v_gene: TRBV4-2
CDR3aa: CASSQKTSGRADQNEQFF
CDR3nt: TGTGCCAGCAGCCAGAAGACTAGCGGGAGGGCGGATCAGAATGAGCAGTTCTTC

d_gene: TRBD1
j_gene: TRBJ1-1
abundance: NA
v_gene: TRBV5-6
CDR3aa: CASRRDRVDTEAFF
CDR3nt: TGTGCCAGCAGACGGGACAGGGTGGACACTGAAGCTTTCTTT

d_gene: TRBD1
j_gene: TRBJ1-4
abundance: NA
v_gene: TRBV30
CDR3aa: CAWSVQAGGFEKLFF
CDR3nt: TGTGCCTGGAGTGTACAGGCAGGGGGGTTTGAAAAACTGTTTTTT

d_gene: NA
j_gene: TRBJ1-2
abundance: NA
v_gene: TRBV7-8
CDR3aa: CASSLGGPYYGYTF
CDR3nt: TGTGCCAGCAGCTTAGGGGGGCCTTACTATGGCTACACCTTC

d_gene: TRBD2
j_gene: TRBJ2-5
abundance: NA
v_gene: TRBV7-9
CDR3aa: CASSLLAGTQETQYF
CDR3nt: TGTGCCAGCAGCTTATTAGCGGGTACCCAAGAGACCCAGTACTTC

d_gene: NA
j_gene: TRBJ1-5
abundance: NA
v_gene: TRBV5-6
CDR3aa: CASSLAEGVGPQHF
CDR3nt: TGTGCCAGCAGCTTGGCCGAAGGGGTCGGGCCCCAGCATTTT

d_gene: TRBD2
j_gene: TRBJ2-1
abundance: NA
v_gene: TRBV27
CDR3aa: CASSFAGASYNEQFF
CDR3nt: TGTGCCAGCAGTTTCGCGGGAGCCTCCTACAATGAGCAGTTCTTC

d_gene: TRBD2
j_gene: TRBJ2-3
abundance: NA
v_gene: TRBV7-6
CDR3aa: CASSTPGGAGLVQSTDTQYF
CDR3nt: TGTGCCAGCAGCACCCCCGGGGGGGCGGGATTGGTCCAATCAACAGATACGCAGTATTTT

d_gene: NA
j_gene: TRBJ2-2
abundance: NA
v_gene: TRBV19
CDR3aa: CASTPVNPGELFF
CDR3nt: TGTGCCAGTACCCCAGTGAATCCCGGGGAGCTGTTTTTT

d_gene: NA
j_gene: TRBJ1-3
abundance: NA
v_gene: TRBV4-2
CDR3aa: CASSQDEGTGGNTIYF
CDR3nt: TGTGCCAGCAGCCAAGATGAGGGAACGGGAGGAAACACCATATATTTT

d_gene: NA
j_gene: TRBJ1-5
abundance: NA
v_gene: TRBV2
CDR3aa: CASSENLGSNQPQHF
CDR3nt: TGTGCCAGCAGTGAGAATCTTGGTAGCAATCAGCCCCAGCATTTT

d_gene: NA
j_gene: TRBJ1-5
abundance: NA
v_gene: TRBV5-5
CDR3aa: CASSLVGWSYQPQHF
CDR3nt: TGTGCCAGCAGCTTGGTAGGGTGGTCTTATCAGCCCCAGCATTTT

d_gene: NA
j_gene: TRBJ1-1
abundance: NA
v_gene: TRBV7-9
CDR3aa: CASSSTAAGDMNTEAFF
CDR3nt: TGTGCCAGCAGCTCCACGGCTGCGGGGGATATGAACACTGAAGCTTTCTTT

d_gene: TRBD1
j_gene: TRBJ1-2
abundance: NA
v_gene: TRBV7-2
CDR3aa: CASSLGQGAPGYTF
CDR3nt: TGTGCCAGCAGCTTGGGACAGGGGGCGCCTGGCTACACCTTC

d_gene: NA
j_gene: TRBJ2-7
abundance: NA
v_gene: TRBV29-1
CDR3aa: CSVEQAGPYEQYF
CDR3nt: TGCAGCGTTGAACAAGCGGGCCCCTACGAGCAGTACTTC

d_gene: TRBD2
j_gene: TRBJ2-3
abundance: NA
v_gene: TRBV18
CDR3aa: CASSPRGTSEYTDTQYF
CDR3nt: TGTGCCAGCTCACCCCGGGGGACTAGCGAATACACAGATACGCAGTATTTT

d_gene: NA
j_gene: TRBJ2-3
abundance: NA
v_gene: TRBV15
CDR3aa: CATSRDLWGEPSTDTQYF
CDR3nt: TGTGCCACCAGCAGAGACCTTTGGGGGGAGCCTAGCACAGATACGCAGTATTTT

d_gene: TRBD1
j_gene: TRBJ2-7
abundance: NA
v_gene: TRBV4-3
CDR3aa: CASSLGGTESYEQYF
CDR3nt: TGCGCCAGCAGCCTTGGTGGGACAGAATCCTACGAGCAGTACTTC

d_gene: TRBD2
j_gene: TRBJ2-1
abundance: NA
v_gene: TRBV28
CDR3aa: CASGLAIYNEQFF
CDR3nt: TGTGCCAGCGGACTAGCAATCTACAATGAGCAGTTCTTC

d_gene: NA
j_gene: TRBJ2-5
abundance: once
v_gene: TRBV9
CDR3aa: CASSSGVYGETQYF
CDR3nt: TGTGCCAGCAGCTCCGGGGTCTACGGAGAGACCCAGTACTTC